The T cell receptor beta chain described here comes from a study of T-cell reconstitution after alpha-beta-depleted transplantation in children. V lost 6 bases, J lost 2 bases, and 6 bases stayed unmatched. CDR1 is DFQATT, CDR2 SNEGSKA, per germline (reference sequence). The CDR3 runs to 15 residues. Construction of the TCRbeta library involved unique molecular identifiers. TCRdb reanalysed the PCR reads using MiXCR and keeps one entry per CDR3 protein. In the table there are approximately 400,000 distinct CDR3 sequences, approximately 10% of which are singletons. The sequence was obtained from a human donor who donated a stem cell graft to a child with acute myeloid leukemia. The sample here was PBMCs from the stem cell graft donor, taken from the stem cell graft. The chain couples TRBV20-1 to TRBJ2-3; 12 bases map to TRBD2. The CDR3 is CSAQTSGGDTDTQYF. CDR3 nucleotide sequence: TGCAGTGCCCAGACTAGCGGGGGTGACACAGATACGCAGTATTTT.